A selection of T cell receptor beta chains follows, all from one sample in a study of CD8 T cells in Susac syndrome. TCRdb called the immunoSEQ multiplex PCR reads again in MiXCR, with one record for every CDR3 protein. This sample has over 95,000 distinct CDR3 sequences, with approximately 91% found just once. The specimen sequenced was CD4+ T cells from PBMCs. The receptors were gathered from a human donor in good health. CDR3s leave out the opening cysteine and the closing phenylalanine or tryptophan. The order of the fields is D gene, V gene, CDR3 length, CDR3 protein. A D gene is named only where the DNA matches it firmly.

d_gene: NA
v_gene: TRBV15
len: 11
CDR3aa: ATSGQGPSPLH

d_gene: TRBD2
v_gene: TRBV29-1
len: 13
CDR3aa: SVEDFLGGTGELF

d_gene: NA
v_gene: TRBV7-8
len: 15
CDR3aa: ASTPRTASSGANVLT

d_gene: TRBD2
v_gene: TRBV20-1
len: 12
CDR3aa: SARPLAGIHEQY

d_gene: NA
v_gene: TRBV6-5
len: 9
CDR3aa: ASSYGEKLF

d_gene: NA
v_gene: TRBV18
len: 11
CDR3aa: ASSSTVSYEQY

d_gene: NA
v_gene: TRBV30
len: 10
CDR3aa: AWSVFTGELF

d_gene: NA
v_gene: TRBV4-2
len: 12
CDR3aa: ASSQVGSYNEQF

d_gene: NA
v_gene: TRBV9
len: 14
CDR3aa: ASSAGPGAAGYEQF

d_gene: TRBD2
v_gene: TRBV4-2
len: 14
CDR3aa: ASSQDFSGTYNEQF

d_gene: TRBD2
v_gene: TRBV7-9
len: 11
CDR3aa: ARRGERTGELF

d_gene: NA
v_gene: TRBV20-1
len: 14
CDR3aa: SAVSPRGSTGQPQH

d_gene: TRBD2
v_gene: TRBV20-1
len: 14
CDR3aa: SARSTSGTSYNEQF

d_gene: NA
v_gene: TRBV2
len: 13
CDR3aa: ASRGEKGPLNEQF

d_gene: NA
v_gene: TRBV7-3
len: 9
CDR3aa: ASGMGDTQY

d_gene: NA
v_gene: TRBV5-1
len: 13
CDR3aa: ASSLGGGPYDEQF

d_gene: NA
v_gene: TRBV2
len: 12
CDR3aa: ASSVDPWSGGYT

d_gene: TRBD2
v_gene: TRBV4-3
len: 12
CDR3aa: ASSQRPGGYEQY

d_gene: NA
v_gene: TRBV7-2
len: 11
CDR3aa: ASSFIRAAEAF

d_gene: NA
v_gene: TRBV30
len: 10
CDR3aa: AWSTERGEQY

d_gene: NA
v_gene: TRBV5-1
len: 13
CDR3aa: ASSLNEGRNTEAF

d_gene: NA
v_gene: TRBV6-5
len: 11
CDR3aa: ASSKRGLDTQY

d_gene: TRBD1
v_gene: TRBV14
len: 12
CDR3aa: ASSQATGGGEQF

d_gene: NA
v_gene: TRBV7-9
len: 13
CDR3aa: ASSSRRDPSYEQY

d_gene: NA
v_gene: TRBV5-1
len: 14
CDR3aa: ASSLAEGTLFDEQF

d_gene: NA
v_gene: TRBV4-2
len: 13
CDR3aa: ASSPDSNRPGELF

d_gene: NA
v_gene: TRBV6-5
len: 11
CDR3aa: ASSPGDTGELF

d_gene: TRBD1
v_gene: TRBV6-5
len: 15
CDR3aa: ASSYSIRGLKDTEAF

d_gene: TRBD2
v_gene: TRBV7-2
len: 15
CDR3aa: ASSLGEGIGGANVLT

d_gene: NA
v_gene: TRBV29-1
len: 10
CDR3aa: SVRVGDTEAF

d_gene: NA
v_gene: TRBV4-2
len: 14
CDR3aa: ASSQDGPGGNQPQH

d_gene: NA
v_gene: TRBV7-8
len: 15
CDR3aa: ASSSRSRSRVPTEAF

d_gene: TRBD1
v_gene: TRBV6-2/TRBV6-3
len: 11
CDR3aa: GATGVFSYEQY

d_gene: NA
v_gene: TRBV14
len: 12
CDR3aa: ASSQETDKETQY

d_gene: NA
v_gene: TRBV9
len: 13
CDR3aa: ASTDRGGSQETQY

d_gene: NA
v_gene: TRBV2
len: 16
CDR3aa: ASTKGFRGINSQETQY

d_gene: NA
v_gene: TRBV19
len: 12
CDR3aa: ASSTGSRNTEAF

d_gene: NA
v_gene: TRBV2
len: 12
CDR3aa: ASSDEGFTETQY

d_gene: NA
v_gene: TRBV14
len: 11
CDR3aa: ASSQVWGTEAF

d_gene: NA
v_gene: TRBV2
len: 12
CDR3aa: ASMGTGRTYEQY

d_gene: NA
v_gene: TRBV12-3/TRBV12-4
len: 13
CDR3aa: ASSFEEGIRRGYT

d_gene: NA
v_gene: TRBV3-1
len: 13
CDR3aa: ASSQDDFTTDTQY

d_gene: NA
v_gene: TRBV29-1
len: 13
CDR3aa: SSSGDFAMNTEAF

d_gene: NA
v_gene: TRBV10-3
len: 10
CDR3aa: AISPRQFEAF

d_gene: NA
v_gene: TRBV20-1
len: 9
CDR3aa: SARTADTQY

d_gene: TRBD2
v_gene: TRBV7-2
len: 16
CDR3aa: ASSLGSSGLASSYEQY

d_gene: NA
v_gene: TRBV7-3
len: 13
CDR3aa: ASSPESTGNTEAF

d_gene: TRBD1
v_gene: TRBV3-1
len: 14
CDR3aa: ASSQERGPGWETQY

d_gene: NA
v_gene: TRBV30
len: 13
CDR3aa: AWSLNTVGNQPQH

d_gene: NA
v_gene: TRBV7-2
len: 11
CDR3aa: ASSLALPYEQY

d_gene: TRBD2
v_gene: TRBV5-1
len: 12
CDR3aa: ASMLAGVVGELF

d_gene: TRBD1
v_gene: TRBV5-1
len: 14
CDR3aa: ASGGTGTAFGDTQY

d_gene: NA
v_gene: TRBV5-1
len: 10
CDR3aa: ASSFDPYEQY

d_gene: TRBD1
v_gene: TRBV20-1
len: 13
CDR3aa: SARGGRGTGNTIY

d_gene: NA
v_gene: TRBV27
len: 11
CDR3aa: ASSLNRGEKLF

d_gene: NA
v_gene: TRBV20-1
len: 11
CDR3aa: SAGSGASYEQY

d_gene: NA
v_gene: TRBV27
len: 12
CDR3aa: ASSFRAGANVLT